These T cell receptor beta chains were read from a single sample in a study of blood T cells in healthy people across ages. TCRdb fed the 5' RACE reads into MiXCR, producing one record per CDR3 protein. The repertoire holds about 540,000 distinct CDR3 sequences, 24% seen once, with approximately 10% in the top ten. The same specimen was also included in a second study, on T cells of mothers and their children.

Material: blood. These receptors were obtained from a boy aged 5-17 years in good health. CDR3s include the opening cysteine and the closing phenylalanine or tryptophan. A D gene is named only where the DNA matches it firmly. Clone size appears in some rows only: once, few, many, or a class for an expanded clone.

clone_size: NA
d_call: NA
j_call: TRBJ2-7
v_call: TRBV29-1
cdr3_aa: CSVEVGSSYEQYF
cdr3_nt: TGCAGCGTCGAGGTAGGCAGCTCCTACGAGCAGTACTTC

clone_size: NA
d_call: TRBD1
j_call: TRBJ1-6
v_call: TRBV6-4
cdr3_aa: CASSEHGTENSPLHF
cdr3_nt: TGTGCCAGCAGTGAACACGGGACAGAGAATTCACCCCTCCACTTT

clone_size: many
d_call: TRBD1
j_call: TRBJ2-5
v_call: TRBV2
cdr3_aa: CASNRGETQYF
cdr3_nt: TGTGCCAGCAACAGGGGGGAGACCCAGTACTTC

clone_size: few
d_call: NA
j_call: TRBJ2-7
v_call: TRBV7-2
cdr3_aa: CASSPRGSGGESYEQYF
cdr3_nt: TGTGCCAGCAGCCCCCGCGGGTCTGGCGGGGAGTCCTACGAGCAGTACTTC

clone_size: few
d_call: NA
j_call: TRBJ2-5
v_call: TRBV7-9
cdr3_aa: CASSHSKDRETQYF
cdr3_nt: TGTGCCAGCAGCCATTCGAAAGACAGAGAGACCCAGTACTTC

clone_size: few
d_call: TRBD2
j_call: TRBJ2-1
v_call: TRBV7-2
cdr3_aa: CASSSPKAGGAYNEQFF
cdr3_nt: TGTGCCAGCAGCTCACCTAAAGCGGGGGGGGCCTACAATGAGCAGTTCTTC

clone_size: NA
d_call: NA
j_call: TRBJ2-5
v_call: TRBV6-2/TRBV6-3
cdr3_aa: CASSYSLAEQYF
cdr3_nt: TGTGCCAGCAGTTACTCCTTGGCAGAGCAGTACTTC

clone_size: NA
d_call: NA
j_call: TRBJ2-4
v_call: TRBV20-1
cdr3_aa: CSAPQGGKNIQYF
cdr3_nt: TGCAGTGCTCCGCAGGGAGGCAAAAACATTCAGTACTTC

clone_size: few
d_call: NA
j_call: TRBJ2-4
v_call: TRBV28
cdr3_aa: CASSSIGQSIAKNIQYF
cdr3_nt: TGTGCCAGCAGTTCTATCGGACAGTCAATAGCCAAAAACATTCAGTACTTC

clone_size: NA
d_call: NA
j_call: TRBJ1-2
v_call: TRBV11-2
cdr3_aa: CASSLEQGNYGYTF
cdr3_nt: TGTGCCAGCAGCTTGGAACAGGGAAACTATGGCTACACCTTC

clone_size: NA
d_call: NA
j_call: TRBJ2-1
v_call: TRBV7-2
cdr3_aa: CASSLEGGATYNEQFF
cdr3_nt: TGTGCCAGCAGCTTAGAGGGAGGAGCTACCTACAATGAGCAGTTCTTC

clone_size: many
d_call: TRBD1
j_call: TRBJ2-1
v_call: TRBV29-1
cdr3_aa: CSVDRGPMNEQFF
cdr3_nt: TGCAGCGTAGACAGGGGGCCAATGAATGAGCAGTTCTTC

clone_size: few
d_call: NA
j_call: TRBJ1-3
v_call: TRBV28
cdr3_aa: CASSLGGVAGNTIYF
cdr3_nt: TGTGCCAGCAGTTTAGGGGGTGTTGCTGGAAACACCATATATTTT

clone_size: few
d_call: NA
j_call: TRBJ1-2
v_call: TRBV20-1
cdr3_aa: CSASGGTYGYTF
cdr3_nt: TGCAGTGCTAGTGGCGGAACCTATGGCTACACCTTC

clone_size: few
d_call: TRBD1
j_call: TRBJ2-7
v_call: TRBV5-6
cdr3_aa: CASSPGQATLYEQYF
cdr3_nt: TGTGCCAGCAGCCCCGGACAGGCGACCCTCTACGAGCAGTACTTC

clone_size: NA
d_call: NA
j_call: TRBJ2-5
v_call: TRBV28
cdr3_aa: CASSWGGQIQETQYF
cdr3_nt: TGTGCCAGCAGCTGGGGGGGACAGATCCAAGAGACCCAGTACTTC

clone_size: few
d_call: NA
j_call: TRBJ2-4
v_call: TRBV2
cdr3_aa: CASRGYPGTSRGYIQYF
cdr3_nt: TGTGCCAGCAGGGGGTACCCCGGGACCTCCCGCGGGTACATTCAGTACTTC

clone_size: few
d_call: TRBD2
j_call: TRBJ2-7
v_call: TRBV5-1
cdr3_aa: CASSSRLAGNSYEQYF
cdr3_nt: TGCGCCAGCAGCTCCCGACTAGCGGGGAACTCCTACGAGCAGTACTTC

clone_size: NA
d_call: NA
j_call: TRBJ2-7
v_call: TRBV20-1
cdr3_aa: CSATLDGGASSEQYF
cdr3_nt: TGCAGTGCTACCCTAGACGGAGGGGCCTCTAGTGAGCAGTACTTC

clone_size: few
d_call: NA
j_call: TRBJ2-1
v_call: TRBV21-1
cdr3_aa: CASSKVRTSGASSYNEQFF
cdr3_nt: TGTGCCAGCAGCAAAGTAAGGACTAGCGGGGCCAGCTCCTACAATGAGCAGTTCTTC

clone_size: NA
d_call: NA
j_call: TRBJ2-7
v_call: TRBV20-1
cdr3_aa: CSARSIDRPSYVQYF
cdr3_nt: TGCAGTGCTAGATCGATTGACAGGCCCTCCTACGTGCAGTACTTC